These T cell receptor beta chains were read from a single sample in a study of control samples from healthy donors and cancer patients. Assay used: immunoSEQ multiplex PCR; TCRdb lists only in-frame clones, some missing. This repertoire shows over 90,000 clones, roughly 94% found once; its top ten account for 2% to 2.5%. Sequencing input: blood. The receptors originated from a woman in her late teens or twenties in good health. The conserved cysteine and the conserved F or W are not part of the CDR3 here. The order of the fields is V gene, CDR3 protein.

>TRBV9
ASSVGDNQPQH
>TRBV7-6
ASSLTFRDHEQY
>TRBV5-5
ASSYRDTGAGNSPLH
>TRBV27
ASSLSAGGSADTQY
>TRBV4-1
ASSQDRTSGGFLDYEQY
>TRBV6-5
ASSPDWGGNYEQY
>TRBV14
ASSRGRGRWDEQF
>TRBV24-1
ATSDPSQGEYQPQH
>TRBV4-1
ASSQFATGEEKLF
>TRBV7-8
ASTPGQLTAPTRETQY
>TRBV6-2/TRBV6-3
ASSHHRGLAGANEQY
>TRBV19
ASSIAGGTEAF
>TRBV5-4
ASSPDRGRNGYT
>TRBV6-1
ASSEDHRDVQY
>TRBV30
AGDFGTYEQY
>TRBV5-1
ASREGTSGGYEQY
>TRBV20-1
SAARHYGYT
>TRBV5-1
ASSRSGGARETQY
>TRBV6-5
ASSYSGASYEQY
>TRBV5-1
ASSLGQGLINEKLF
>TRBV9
ASSIRLGGQETQY
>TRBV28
ASSSPGGGGTGLQH
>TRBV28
ASRPPGQGYEQY
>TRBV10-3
AISGGLSGNTIY
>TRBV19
ASSIGFGGDYNEQF
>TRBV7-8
ASSPSSGGPSGELF
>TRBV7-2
ASSGGCKY
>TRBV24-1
ATSDRDTNQETQY